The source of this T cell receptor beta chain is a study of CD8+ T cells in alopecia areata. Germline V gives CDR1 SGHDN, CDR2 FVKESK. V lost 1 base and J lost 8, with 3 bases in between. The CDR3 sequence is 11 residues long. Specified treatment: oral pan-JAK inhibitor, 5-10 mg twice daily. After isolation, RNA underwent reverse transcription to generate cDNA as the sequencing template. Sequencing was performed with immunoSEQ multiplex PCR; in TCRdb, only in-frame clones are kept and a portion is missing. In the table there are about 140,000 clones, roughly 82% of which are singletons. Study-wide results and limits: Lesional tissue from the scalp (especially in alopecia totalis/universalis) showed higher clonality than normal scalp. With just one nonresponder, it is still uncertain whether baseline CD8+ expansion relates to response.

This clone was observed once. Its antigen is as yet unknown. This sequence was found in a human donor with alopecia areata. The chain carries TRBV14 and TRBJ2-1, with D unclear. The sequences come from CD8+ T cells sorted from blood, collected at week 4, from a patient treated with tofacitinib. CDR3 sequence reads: CASSQGYEQFF. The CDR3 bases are TGTGCCAGCAGCCAAGGATATGAGCAGTTCTTC.